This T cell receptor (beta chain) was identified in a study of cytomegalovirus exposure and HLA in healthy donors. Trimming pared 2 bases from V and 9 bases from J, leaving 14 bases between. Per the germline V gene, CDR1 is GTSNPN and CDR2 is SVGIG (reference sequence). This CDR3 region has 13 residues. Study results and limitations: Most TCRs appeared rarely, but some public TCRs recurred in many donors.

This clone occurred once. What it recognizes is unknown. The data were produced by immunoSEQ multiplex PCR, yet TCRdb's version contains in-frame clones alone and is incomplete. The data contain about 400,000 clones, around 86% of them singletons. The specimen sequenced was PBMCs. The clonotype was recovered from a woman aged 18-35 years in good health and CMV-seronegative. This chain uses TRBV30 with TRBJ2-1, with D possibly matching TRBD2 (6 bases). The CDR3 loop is CAWSLTRWAEQFF. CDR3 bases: TGTGCCTGGAGTCTGACTAGGTGGGCTGAGCAGTTCTTC.